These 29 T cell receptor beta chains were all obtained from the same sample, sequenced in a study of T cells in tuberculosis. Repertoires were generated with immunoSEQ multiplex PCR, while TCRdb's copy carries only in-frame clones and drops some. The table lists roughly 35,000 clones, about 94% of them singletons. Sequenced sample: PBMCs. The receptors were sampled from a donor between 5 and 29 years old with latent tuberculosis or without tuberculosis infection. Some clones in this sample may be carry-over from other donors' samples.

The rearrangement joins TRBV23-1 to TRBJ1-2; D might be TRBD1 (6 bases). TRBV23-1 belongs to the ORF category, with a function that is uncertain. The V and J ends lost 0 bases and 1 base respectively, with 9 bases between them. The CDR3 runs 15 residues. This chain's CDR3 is CASSQSKDSNYGYTF. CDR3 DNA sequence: TGCGCCAGCAGTCAATCGAAGGACAGTAACTATGGCTACACCTTC.

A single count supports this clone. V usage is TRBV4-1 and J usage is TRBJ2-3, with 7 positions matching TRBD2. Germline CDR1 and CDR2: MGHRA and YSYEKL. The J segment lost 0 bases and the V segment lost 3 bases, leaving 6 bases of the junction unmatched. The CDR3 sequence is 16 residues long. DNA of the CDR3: TGCGCCAGCAGCCACCTAGGGCGGGGGAGCACAGATACGCAGTATTTT. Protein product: CASSHLGRGSTDTQYF.

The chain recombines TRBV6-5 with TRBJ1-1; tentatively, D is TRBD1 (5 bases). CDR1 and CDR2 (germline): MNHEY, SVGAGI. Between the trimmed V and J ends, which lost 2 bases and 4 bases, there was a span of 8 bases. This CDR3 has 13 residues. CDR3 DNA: TGTGCCAGCAGTTACAAGGGGTTCACTGAAGCTTTCTTT. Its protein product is CASSYKGFTEAFF.

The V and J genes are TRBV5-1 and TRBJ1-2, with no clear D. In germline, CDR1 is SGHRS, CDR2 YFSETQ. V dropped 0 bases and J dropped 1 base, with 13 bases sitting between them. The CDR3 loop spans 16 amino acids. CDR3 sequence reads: CASSLGVGKLNYGYTF. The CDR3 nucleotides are TGCGCCAGCAGCTTGGGAGTCGGGAAGCTTAACTATGGCTACACCTTC.

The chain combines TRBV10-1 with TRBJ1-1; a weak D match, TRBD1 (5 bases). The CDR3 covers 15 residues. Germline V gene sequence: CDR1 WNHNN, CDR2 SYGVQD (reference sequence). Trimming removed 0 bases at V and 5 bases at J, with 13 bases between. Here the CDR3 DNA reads TGCGCCAGCAGTGAGTCCGGAAGGGGAATTACTGAAGCTTTCTTT. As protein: CASSESGRGITEAFF.

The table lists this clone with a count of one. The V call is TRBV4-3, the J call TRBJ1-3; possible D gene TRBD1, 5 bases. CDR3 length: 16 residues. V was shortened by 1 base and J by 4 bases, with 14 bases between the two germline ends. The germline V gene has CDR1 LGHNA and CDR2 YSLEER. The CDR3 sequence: CASSQAMQGEGNTIYF. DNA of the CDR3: TGCGCCAGCAGCCAAGCCATGCAGGGTGAGGGAAACACCATATATTTT.

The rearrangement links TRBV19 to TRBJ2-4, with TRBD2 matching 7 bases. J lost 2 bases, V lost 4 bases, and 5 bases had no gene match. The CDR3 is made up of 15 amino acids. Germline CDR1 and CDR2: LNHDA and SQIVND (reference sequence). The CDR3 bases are TGTGCCAGTAGTAGGGGAGGGAGGCCCAAAAACATTCAGTACTTC. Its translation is CASSRGGRPKNIQYF.

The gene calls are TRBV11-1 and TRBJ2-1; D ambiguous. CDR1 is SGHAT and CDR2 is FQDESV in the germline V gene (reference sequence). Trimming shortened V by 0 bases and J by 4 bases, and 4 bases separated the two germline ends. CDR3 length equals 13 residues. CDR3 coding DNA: TGTGCCAGCAGCTTAGCGGAGTACAATGAGCAGTTCTTC. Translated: CASSLAEYNEQFF.

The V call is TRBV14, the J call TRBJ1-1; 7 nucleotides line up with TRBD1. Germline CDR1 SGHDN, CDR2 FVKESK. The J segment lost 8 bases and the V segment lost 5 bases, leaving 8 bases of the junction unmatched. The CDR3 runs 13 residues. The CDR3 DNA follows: TGTGCCAGCAGCGCGCGTAGACAGGGCGAAGCTTTCTTT. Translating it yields CASSARRQGEAFF.

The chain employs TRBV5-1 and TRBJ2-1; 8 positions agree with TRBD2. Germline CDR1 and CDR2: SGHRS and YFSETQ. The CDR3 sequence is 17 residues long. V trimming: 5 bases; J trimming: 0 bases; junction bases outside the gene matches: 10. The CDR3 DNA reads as TGCGCCAGCAGTTTTAATTCCGGGACTAGCTCCTACAATGAGCAGTTCTTC. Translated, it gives CASSFNSGTSSYNEQFF.

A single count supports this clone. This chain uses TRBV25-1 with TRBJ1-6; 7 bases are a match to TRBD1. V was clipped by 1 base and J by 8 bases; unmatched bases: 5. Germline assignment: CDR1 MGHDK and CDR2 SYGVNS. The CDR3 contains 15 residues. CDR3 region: CASSEWGDSDSPLHF. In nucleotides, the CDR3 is TGTGCCAGCAGTGAATGGGGGGACAGTGATTCACCCCTCCACTTT.

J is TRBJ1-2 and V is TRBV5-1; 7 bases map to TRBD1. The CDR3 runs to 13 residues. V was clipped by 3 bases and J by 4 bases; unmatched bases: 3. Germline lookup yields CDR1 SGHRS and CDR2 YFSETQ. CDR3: CASSWDSGYGYTF. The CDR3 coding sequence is TGCGCCAGCAGCTGGGACAGCGGCTATGGCTACACCTTC.

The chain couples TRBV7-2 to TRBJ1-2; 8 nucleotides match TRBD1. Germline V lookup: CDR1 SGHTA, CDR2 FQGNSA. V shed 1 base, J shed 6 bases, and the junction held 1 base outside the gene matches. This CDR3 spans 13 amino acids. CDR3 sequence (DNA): TGTGCCAGCAGCTTAGAGACAGGGGATGGCTACACCTTC. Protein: CASSLETGDGYTF.

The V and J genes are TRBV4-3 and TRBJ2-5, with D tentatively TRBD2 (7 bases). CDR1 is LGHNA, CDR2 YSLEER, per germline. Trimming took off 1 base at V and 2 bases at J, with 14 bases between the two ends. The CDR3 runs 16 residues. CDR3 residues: CASSQVGGGRQETQYF. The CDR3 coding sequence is TGCGCCAGCAGCCAAGTCGGCGGGGGCCGTCAAGAGACCCAGTACTTC.

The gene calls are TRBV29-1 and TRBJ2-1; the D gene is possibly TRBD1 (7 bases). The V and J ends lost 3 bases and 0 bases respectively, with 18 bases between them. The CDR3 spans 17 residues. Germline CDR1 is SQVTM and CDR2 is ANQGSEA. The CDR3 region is CSVESAGGSSSYNEQFF. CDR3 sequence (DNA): TGCAGCGTTGAGTCGGCAGGGGGGTCTAGCTCCTACAATGAGCAGTTCTTC.

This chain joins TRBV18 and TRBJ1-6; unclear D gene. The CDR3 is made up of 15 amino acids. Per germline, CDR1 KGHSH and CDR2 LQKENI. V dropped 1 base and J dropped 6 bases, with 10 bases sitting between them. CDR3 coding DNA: TGTGCCAGCTCACCACAACCTGCGGTTAATTCACCCCTCCACTTT. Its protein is CASSPQPAVNSPLHF.

CDR3 coding DNA: TGTGCCAGCAGTCCACAGGGGGGCTATGGCTACACCTTC. It is translated as CASSPQGGYGYTF. The chain uses TRBV6-4 and TRBJ1-2; TRBD1 matches 8 bases. CDR3 length: 13 residues. CDR1 and CDR2 from the germline V gene are MRHNA and SNTAGT. The V segment lost 5 bases and the J segment 4 bases; nucleotides outside the gene matches: 3.

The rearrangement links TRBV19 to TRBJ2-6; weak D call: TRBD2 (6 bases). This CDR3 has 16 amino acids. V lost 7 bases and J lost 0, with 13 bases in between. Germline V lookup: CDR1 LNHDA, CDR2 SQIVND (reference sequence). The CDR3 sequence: CASTGGRISGANVLTF. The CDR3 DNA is TGTGCCAGTACCGGGGGACGGATCTCTGGGGCCAACGTCCTGACTTTC.

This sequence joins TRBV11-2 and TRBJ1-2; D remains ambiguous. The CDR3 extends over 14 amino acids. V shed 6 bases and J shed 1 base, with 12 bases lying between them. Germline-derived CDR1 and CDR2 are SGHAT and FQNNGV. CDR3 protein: CASRSAGGNYGYTF. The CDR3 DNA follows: TGTGCCAGCAGATCAGCGGGAGGTAACTATGGCTACACCTTC.

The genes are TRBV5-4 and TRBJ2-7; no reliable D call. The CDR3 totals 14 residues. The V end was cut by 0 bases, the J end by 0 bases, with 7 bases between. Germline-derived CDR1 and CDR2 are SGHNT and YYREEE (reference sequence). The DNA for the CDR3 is TGTGCCAGCAGCTTGGGCTCTATCTCCTACGAGCAGTACTTC. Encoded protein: CASSLGSISYEQYF.

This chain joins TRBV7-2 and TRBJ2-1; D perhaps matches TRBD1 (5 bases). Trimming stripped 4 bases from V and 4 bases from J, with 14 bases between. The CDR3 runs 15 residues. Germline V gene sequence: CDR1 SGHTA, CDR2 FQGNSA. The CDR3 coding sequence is TGTGCCAGCAGCTCAACTTCAGGGATTTACAATGAGCAGTTCTTC. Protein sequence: CASSSTSGIYNEQFF.

CDR3 residues: CASRGQGLYEQYF. In DNA, the CDR3 is TGTGCCAGCAGGGGACAGGGTCTCTACGAGCAGTACTTC. The chain uses TRBV27 and TRBJ2-7; 9 bases are a match to TRBD1. This CDR3 is 13 amino acids long. Germline assignment: CDR1 MNHEY and CDR2 SMNVEV (reference sequence). V dropped 6 bases and J dropped 3; count of bases not matched to a gene: 3.

CDR3 DNA: TGTGCCAGCAGCGTAGGGGGCCACTACGAGCAGTACTTC. It specifies CASSVGGHYEQYF. The V call is TRBV7-8, the J call TRBJ2-7; 7 bases line up with TRBD1. From germline, CDR1 is SGHVS and CDR2 FQNEAQ. V was pared by 5 bases and J by 3 bases, with 4 bases of the junction left unmatched. The CDR3 extends over 13 amino acids. The whole variable domain, remainder taken from reference TRBV7-8 and TRBJ2-7, is GAGVSQSPRYKVAKRGQDVALRCDPISGHVSLFWYQQALGQGPEFLTYFQNEAQLDKSGLPSDRFFAERPEGSVSTLKIQRTQQEDSAVYLCASSVGGHYEQYFGPGTRLTVT.

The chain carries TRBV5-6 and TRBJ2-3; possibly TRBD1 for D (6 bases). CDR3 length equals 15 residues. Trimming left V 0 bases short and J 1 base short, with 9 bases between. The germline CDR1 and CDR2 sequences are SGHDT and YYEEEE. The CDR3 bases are TGTGCCAGCAGCTTGGGACAGGTAGGCACAGATACGCAGTATTTT. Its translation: CASSLGQVGTDTQYF. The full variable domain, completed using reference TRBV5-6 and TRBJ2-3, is DAGVTQSPTHLIKTRGQQVTLRCSPKSGHDTVSWYQQALGQGPQFIFQYYEEEERQRGNFPDRFSGHQFPNYSSELNVNALLLGDSALYLCASSLGQVGTDTQYFGPGTRLTVL.

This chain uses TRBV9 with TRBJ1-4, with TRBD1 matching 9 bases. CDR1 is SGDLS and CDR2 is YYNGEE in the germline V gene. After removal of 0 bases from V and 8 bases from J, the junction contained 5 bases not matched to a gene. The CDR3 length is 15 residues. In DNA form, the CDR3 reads TGTGCCAGCAGCGTAGCACAGGGGGCGGGAGAAAAACTGTTTTTT. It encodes CASSVAQGAGEKLFF.

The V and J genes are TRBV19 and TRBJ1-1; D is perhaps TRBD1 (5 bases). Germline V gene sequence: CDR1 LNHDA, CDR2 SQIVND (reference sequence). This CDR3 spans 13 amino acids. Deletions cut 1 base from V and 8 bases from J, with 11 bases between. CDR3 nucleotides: TGTGCCAGTAGTATAGTAGGGGCCGGAGAAGCTTTCTTT. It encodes CASSIVGAGEAFF.

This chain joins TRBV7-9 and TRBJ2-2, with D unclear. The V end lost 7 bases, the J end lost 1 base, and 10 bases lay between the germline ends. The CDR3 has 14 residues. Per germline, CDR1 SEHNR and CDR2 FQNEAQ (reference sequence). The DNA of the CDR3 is TGTGCCAGCAACCCGCAGGAGAACACCGGGGAGCTGTTTTTT. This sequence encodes CASNPQENTGELFF.

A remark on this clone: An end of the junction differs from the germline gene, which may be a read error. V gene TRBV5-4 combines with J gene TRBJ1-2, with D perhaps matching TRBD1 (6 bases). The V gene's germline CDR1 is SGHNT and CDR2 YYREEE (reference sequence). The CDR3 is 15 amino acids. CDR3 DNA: TGTGCCAGTAGCTTGGTCCCGGACAGAGACTATGGCTACACCTTC. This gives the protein CASSLVPDRDYGYTF. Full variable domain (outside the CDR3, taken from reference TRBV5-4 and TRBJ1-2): ETGVTQSPTHLIKTRGQQVTLRCSSQSGHNTVSWYQQALGQGPQFIFQYYREEENGRGNFPPRFSGLQFPNYSSELNVNALELDDSALYLCASSLVPDRDYGYTFGSGTRLTVV.

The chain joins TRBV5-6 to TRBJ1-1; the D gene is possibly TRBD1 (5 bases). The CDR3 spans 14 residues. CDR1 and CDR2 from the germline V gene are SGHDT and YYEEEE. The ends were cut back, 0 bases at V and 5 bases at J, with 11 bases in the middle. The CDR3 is CASSLVGEGTEAFF. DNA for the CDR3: TGTGCCAGCAGCTTGGTGGGGGAGGGTACTGAAGCTTTCTTT.